This is a list of T cell receptor beta chains from one sample in a study of cytotoxic CD8 clonotypes in ibrutinib-treated CLL. Clones were read by immunoSEQ multiplex PCR, and TCRdb kept only the in-frame ones, dropping some. Of approximately 80,000 clones listed, just over 85% are singletons. Here the sequenced sample was PBMCs, taken before ibrutinib treatment. These receptors were collected from a human donor with chronic lymphocytic leukemia. CDR3s include the opening cysteine and the closing phenylalanine or tryptophan. A D gene is named only where the DNA matches it firmly. Clone size is stated in some rows and not others, as once, few, many or a class when expanded.

V	D	J	size	CDR3	DNA
TRBV29-1	NA	TRBJ2-5	few	CSDYHQETQYF	TGCAGCGACTACCACCAAGAGACCCAGTACTTC
TRBV6-1	TRBD1	TRBJ2-7	NA	CASSARQGGPYEQYF	TGTGCCAGCAGTGCCAGACAGGGGGGCCCCTACGAGCAGTACTTC
TRBV6-6	NA	TRBJ2-7	NA	CASTGVRSYEQYF	TGTGCCAGCACGGGTGTCCGATCCTACGAGCAGTACTTC
TRBV7-9	NA	TRBJ2-1	NA	CASSLAGDYNEQFF	TGTGCCAGCAGCTTAGCGGGCGACTACAATGAGCAGTTCTTC
TRBV27	NA	TRBJ1-5	NA	CASSLSTRQPQHF	TGTGCCAGCAGTTTATCCACACGTCAGCCCCAGCATTTT
TRBV19	NA	TRBJ1-1	NA	CASSIGNTEAFF	TGTGCCAGTAGTATAGGTAACACTGAAGCTTTCTTT
TRBV6-5	NA	TRBJ1-3	NA	CASSYGRQGIGNTIYF	TGTGCCAGCAGTTACGGTCGCCAGGGGATTGGAAACACCATATATTTT
TRBV5-1	TRBD1	TRBJ2-7	NA	CASSIPRGTGAYEQYF	TGCGCCAGCAGCATACCCCGTGGGACAGGGGCCTACGAGCAGTACTTC
TRBV13	NA	TRBJ2-1	NA	CASSLDATIYNEQFF	TGTGCCAGCAGCTTAGACGCGACCATCTACAATGAGCAGTTCTTC
TRBV29-1	TRBD2	TRBJ2-1	NA	CSVEIFSGKYNEQFF	TGCAGCGTTGAAATTTTTAGCGGGAAGTACAATGAGCAGTTCTTC
TRBV18	TRBD1	TRBJ2-3	NA	CASSQGASTDTQYF	TGTGCCAGCTCACAGGGGGCTAGCACAGATACGCAGTATTTT
TRBV19	NA	TRBJ2-3	NA	CASSRGSPDTQYF	TGTGCCAGTAGCAGGGGATCCCCAGATACGCAGTATTTT
TRBV4-2	TRBD2	TRBJ2-3	NA	CASSRLPGLGNGNGQYF	TGTGCCAGCAGCCGCCTCCCGGGACTAGGAAACGGAAATGGGCAGTATTTT
TRBV2	NA	TRBJ2-7	NA	CARRGTHAYEQYF	TGTGCCAGACGCGGGACACACGCCTACGAGCAGTACTTC
TRBV7-9	TRBD1	TRBJ2-5	NA	CASSLMGADREGETQYF	TGTGCCAGCAGCTTAATGGGGGCGGACAGGGAAGGAGAGACCCAGTACTTC
TRBV5-4	NA	TRBJ2-1	NA	CASSTQGRLNEQFF	TGTGCCAGCAGCACCCAGGGAAGGCTCAATGAGCAGTTCTTC
TRBV9	NA	TRBJ2-1	NA	CASGVFNEQFF	TGTGCCAGCGGAGTCTTTAATGAGCAGTTCTTC
TRBV14	TRBD2	TRBJ2-7	NA	CASSQDLWSSGGHYEQYF	TGTGCCAGCAGCCAAGACCTCTGGAGTAGCGGGGGACACTACGAGCAGTACTTC
TRBV5-1	TRBD2	TRBJ2-7	NA	CASSPGLAGVDYEQYF	TGCGCCAGCAGCCCAGGACTAGCGGGAGTTGACTACGAGCAGTACTTC
TRBV5-6	NA	TRBJ1-5	NA	CASSPGTNSNQPQHF	TGTGCCAGCAGCCCCGGGACAAATAGCAATCAGCCCCAGCATTTT
TRBV19	TRBD1	TRBJ1-3	NA	CASSITNRGHTIYF	TGTGCCAGTAGTATAACTAACAGGGGACACACCATATATTTT
TRBV5-8	TRBD2	TRBJ2-1	NA	CASARSSGSFNEQFF	TGTGCCAGCGCAAGATCTAGCGGGAGTTTCAATGAGCAGTTCTTC
TRBV5-4	TRBD1	TRBJ2-1	NA	CASSPNRDRAYEQFF	TGTGCCAGCAGCCCGAACCGGGACAGGGCGTATGAGCAGTTCTTC
TRBV7-8	TRBD1	TRBJ2-3	NA	CASSLLEGQIMVTDTQYF	TGTGCCAGCAGCTTACTAGAGGGACAGATAATGGTCACAGATACGCAGTATTTT
TRBV30	NA	TRBJ1-5	NA	CAWSVSGNQPQHF	TGTGCCTGGAGTGTATCGGGAAATCAGCCCCAGCATTTT
TRBV7-2	TRBD2	TRBJ2-2	few	CASSRSGSGRLLFF	TGTGCCAGCAGCCGTTCGGGTAGCGGGAGGTTGCTGTTTTTT
TRBV6-1	NA	TRBJ1-1	NA	CASEAEGTEAFF	TGTGCCAGTGAGGCGGAGGGCACTGAAGCTTTCTTT
TRBV5-6	TRBD1	TRBJ2-7	NA	CASSSGTGYYEQYF	TGTGCCAGCAGCTCGGGGACAGGGTACTACGAGCAGTACTTC
TRBV28	NA	TRBJ1-2	few	CASSFGQSYGYTF	TGTGCCAGCAGTTTTGGACAGTCCTATGGCTACACCTTC
TRBV10-3	NA	TRBJ1-1	NA	CAISLGGTEAFF	TGTGCCATCAGTCTGGGTGGCACTGAAGCTTTCTTT
TRBV7-2	NA	TRBJ1-5	NA	CASSLGQINQPQHF	TGTGCCAGCAGCTTGGGCCAGATCAATCAGCCCCAGCATTTT
TRBV28	TRBD2	TRBJ2-7	NA	CASRPPGLAGGRYEQYF	TGTGCCAGCAGACCCCCGGGACTAGCGGGAGGGAGATACGAGCAGTACTTC
TRBV7-9	TRBD1	TRBJ1-2	NA	CASSLGQGADYGYTF	TGTGCCAGCAGCTTGGGACAGGGGGCTGACTATGGCTACACCTTC
TRBV27	TRBD1	TRBJ2-7	NA	CASRTFDRVKLGEQYF	TGTGCCAGCAGAACCTTTGACAGGGTCAAGCTTGGCGAGCAGTACTTC
TRBV7-6	NA	TRBJ2-7	NA	CASSQGLQTTYEQYF	TGTGCCAGCAGCCAGGGACTCCAAACGACCTACGAGCAGTACTTC
TRBV25-1	NA	TRBJ1-2	NA	CASSEVGAGANYGYTF	TGTGCCAGCAGTGAAGTAGGGGCGGGAGCTAACTATGGCTACACCTTC
TRBV2	NA	TRBJ1-5	NA	CASKEARSNQPQHF	TGTGCCAGCAAAGAAGCCCGTAGCAATCAGCCCCAGCATTTT
TRBV2	TRBD1	TRBJ1-1	NA	CASSESGTGSGFRAAFF	TGTGCCAGCAGTGAATCTGGGACAGGGAGCGGTTTTAGAGCAGCTTTCTTT
TRBV5-1	NA	TRBJ2-1	NA	CASSLYLRTAGNEQFF	TGCGCCAGCAGCTTGTATTTGCGGACCGCTGGGAATGAGCAGTTCTTC
TRBV29-1	NA	TRBJ1-1	NA	CSVASGMNTEAFF	TGCAGCGTTGCTTCAGGTATGAACACTGAAGCTTTCTTT
TRBV10-3	NA	TRBJ1-1	NA	CAISESGDKAFF	TGTGCCATCAGTGAGTCGGGCGATAAGGCTTTCTTT
TRBV19	NA	TRBJ2-2	NA	CASSKAGGHTGELFF	TGTGCCAGTAGTAAGGCCGGAGGGCACACCGGGGAGCTGTTTTTT
TRBV15	TRBD1	TRBJ2-2	once	CATLTGGEVTGELFF	TGTGCCACCCTGACAGGGGGCGAGGTGACCGGGGAGCTGTTTTTT
TRBV7-2	TRBD2	TRBJ2-1	NA	CASSLMAGVAYNEQFF	TGTGCCAGCAGTTTAATGGCGGGAGTGGCCTACAATGAGCAGTTCTTC
TRBV30	NA	TRBJ2-5	NA	CAWSGGQETQYF	TGTGCCTGGAGTGGGGGGCAAGAGACCCAGTACTTC
TRBV2	NA	TRBJ2-5	NA	CASSDIGHSGETQYF	TGTGCCAGCAGTGACATAGGTCACTCGGGGGAGACCCAGTACTTC
TRBV19	TRBD1	TRBJ2-7	NA	CASSLRAGGLSYEQYF	TGTGCCAGTAGTCTTCGCGCAGGGGGCCTATCCTACGAGCAGTACTTC
TRBV27	TRBD1	TRBJ2-5	NA	CASSQGQQETQYF	TGTGCCAGCAGTCAGGGACAGCAAGAGACCCAGTACTTC
TRBV5-1	NA	TRBJ2-5	NA	CASSGVTVQETQYF	TGCGCCAGCAGCGGCGTGACAGTTCAAGAGACCCAGTACTTC
TRBV27	TRBD1	TRBJ1-1	NA	CASSNSRGLTEAFF	TGTGCCAGCAGTAACAGCAGGGGGCTTACTGAAGCTTTCTTT
TRBV5-4	NA	TRBJ1-5	NA	CASSLERNQPQHF	TGTGCCAGCAGCTTGGAACGGAATCAGCCCCAGCATTTT
TRBV10-1	TRBD2	TRBJ2-5	NA	CASSPGLAGVETQYF	TGCGCCAGCAGTCCGGGACTAGCGGGAGTCGAGACCCAGTACTTC
TRBV4-1	NA	TRBJ2-3	NA	CASSRPGADTQYF	TGCGCCAGCAGCCGACCAGGGGCAGATACGCAGTATTTT
TRBV27	NA	TRBJ1-5	NA	CASRRAGNLDQPQHF	TGTGCCAGCAGGCGGGCAGGGAACTTAGATCAGCCCCAGCATTTT
TRBV5-1	TRBD1	TRBJ1-5	NA	CASSKTGDSNQPQHF	TGCGCCAGCAGCAAGACAGGGGATAGCAATCAGCCCCAGCATTTT
TRBV11-3	NA	TRBJ2-4	NA	CASSLARGLAKNIQYF	TGTGCCAGCAGCTTAGCTCGGGGACTAGCCAAAAACATTCAGTACTTC
TRBV27	NA	TRBJ2-1	NA	CASSLFYLAGIKVDEQFF	TGTGCCAGCAGTTTATTTTACCTAGCTGGTATCAAGGTGGATGAGCAGTTCTTC
TRBV7-2	NA	TRBJ2-1	NA	CASSLGPRVELRNEQFF	TGTGCCAGCAGCTTAGGACCTCGGGTTGAGTTAAGGAATGAGCAGTTCTTC
TRBV29-1	NA	TRBJ2-7	NA	CSVETQSTANSYEQYF	TGCAGCGTTGAAACGCAGTCAACAGCGAACTCCTACGAGCAGTACTTC
TRBV5-6	TRBD1	TRBJ2-7	NA	CASSFIPGTGPYEQYF	TGTGCCAGCAGCTTCATCCCCGGGACAGGCCCCTACGAGCAGTACTTC